This TCR beta chain was recovered during a study of PD-1 blockade in classical Hodgkin lymphoma. Study conclusions and caveats: Patients who responded completely had about the same baseline diversity as newly diagnosed patients. The origin of the repertoire differences remains undefined, with disease activity or prior therapy as possible causes.

There was relapse after autologous stem cell transplantation in every patient, and there was variation in brentuximab vedotin exposure. Using magnetic negative selection, the CD4+ T cells were separated out of thawed PBMCs. The table lists this clone with a count of one. Its specificity is not known. This CDR3 region has 15 residues. The V gene lost 5 bases and the J gene lost 1 base, with 14 bases spanning the gap. Per germline, CDR1 MGHRA and CDR2 YSYEKL. Repertoires were generated with immunoSEQ multiplex PCR, while TCRdb's copy carries only in-frame clones and drops some. The sample consists of around 6,700 clones, almost 80% of them appearing once.

This TCR came from a human donor with classical Hodgkin lymphoma. The genes are TRBV4-1 and TRBJ1-1; D perhaps matches TRBD1 (5 bases). Material: CD4+ T cells from blood, obtained at baseline. DNA for the CDR3: TGCGCCAGCAGCACAGCAGGGATCTGGAACACTGAAGCTTTCTTT. It codes for CASSTAGIWNTEAFF.